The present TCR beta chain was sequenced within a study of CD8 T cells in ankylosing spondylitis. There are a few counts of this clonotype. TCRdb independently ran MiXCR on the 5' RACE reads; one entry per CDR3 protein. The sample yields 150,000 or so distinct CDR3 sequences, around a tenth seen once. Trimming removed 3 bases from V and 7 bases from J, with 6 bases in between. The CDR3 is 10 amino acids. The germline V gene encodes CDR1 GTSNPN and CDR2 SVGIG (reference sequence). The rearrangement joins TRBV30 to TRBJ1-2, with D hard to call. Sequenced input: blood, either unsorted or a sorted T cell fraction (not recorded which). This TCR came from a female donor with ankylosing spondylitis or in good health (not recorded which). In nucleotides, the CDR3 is TGTGCCTGGAGGGGTGGTGGCTACACCTTC. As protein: CAWRGGGYTF.